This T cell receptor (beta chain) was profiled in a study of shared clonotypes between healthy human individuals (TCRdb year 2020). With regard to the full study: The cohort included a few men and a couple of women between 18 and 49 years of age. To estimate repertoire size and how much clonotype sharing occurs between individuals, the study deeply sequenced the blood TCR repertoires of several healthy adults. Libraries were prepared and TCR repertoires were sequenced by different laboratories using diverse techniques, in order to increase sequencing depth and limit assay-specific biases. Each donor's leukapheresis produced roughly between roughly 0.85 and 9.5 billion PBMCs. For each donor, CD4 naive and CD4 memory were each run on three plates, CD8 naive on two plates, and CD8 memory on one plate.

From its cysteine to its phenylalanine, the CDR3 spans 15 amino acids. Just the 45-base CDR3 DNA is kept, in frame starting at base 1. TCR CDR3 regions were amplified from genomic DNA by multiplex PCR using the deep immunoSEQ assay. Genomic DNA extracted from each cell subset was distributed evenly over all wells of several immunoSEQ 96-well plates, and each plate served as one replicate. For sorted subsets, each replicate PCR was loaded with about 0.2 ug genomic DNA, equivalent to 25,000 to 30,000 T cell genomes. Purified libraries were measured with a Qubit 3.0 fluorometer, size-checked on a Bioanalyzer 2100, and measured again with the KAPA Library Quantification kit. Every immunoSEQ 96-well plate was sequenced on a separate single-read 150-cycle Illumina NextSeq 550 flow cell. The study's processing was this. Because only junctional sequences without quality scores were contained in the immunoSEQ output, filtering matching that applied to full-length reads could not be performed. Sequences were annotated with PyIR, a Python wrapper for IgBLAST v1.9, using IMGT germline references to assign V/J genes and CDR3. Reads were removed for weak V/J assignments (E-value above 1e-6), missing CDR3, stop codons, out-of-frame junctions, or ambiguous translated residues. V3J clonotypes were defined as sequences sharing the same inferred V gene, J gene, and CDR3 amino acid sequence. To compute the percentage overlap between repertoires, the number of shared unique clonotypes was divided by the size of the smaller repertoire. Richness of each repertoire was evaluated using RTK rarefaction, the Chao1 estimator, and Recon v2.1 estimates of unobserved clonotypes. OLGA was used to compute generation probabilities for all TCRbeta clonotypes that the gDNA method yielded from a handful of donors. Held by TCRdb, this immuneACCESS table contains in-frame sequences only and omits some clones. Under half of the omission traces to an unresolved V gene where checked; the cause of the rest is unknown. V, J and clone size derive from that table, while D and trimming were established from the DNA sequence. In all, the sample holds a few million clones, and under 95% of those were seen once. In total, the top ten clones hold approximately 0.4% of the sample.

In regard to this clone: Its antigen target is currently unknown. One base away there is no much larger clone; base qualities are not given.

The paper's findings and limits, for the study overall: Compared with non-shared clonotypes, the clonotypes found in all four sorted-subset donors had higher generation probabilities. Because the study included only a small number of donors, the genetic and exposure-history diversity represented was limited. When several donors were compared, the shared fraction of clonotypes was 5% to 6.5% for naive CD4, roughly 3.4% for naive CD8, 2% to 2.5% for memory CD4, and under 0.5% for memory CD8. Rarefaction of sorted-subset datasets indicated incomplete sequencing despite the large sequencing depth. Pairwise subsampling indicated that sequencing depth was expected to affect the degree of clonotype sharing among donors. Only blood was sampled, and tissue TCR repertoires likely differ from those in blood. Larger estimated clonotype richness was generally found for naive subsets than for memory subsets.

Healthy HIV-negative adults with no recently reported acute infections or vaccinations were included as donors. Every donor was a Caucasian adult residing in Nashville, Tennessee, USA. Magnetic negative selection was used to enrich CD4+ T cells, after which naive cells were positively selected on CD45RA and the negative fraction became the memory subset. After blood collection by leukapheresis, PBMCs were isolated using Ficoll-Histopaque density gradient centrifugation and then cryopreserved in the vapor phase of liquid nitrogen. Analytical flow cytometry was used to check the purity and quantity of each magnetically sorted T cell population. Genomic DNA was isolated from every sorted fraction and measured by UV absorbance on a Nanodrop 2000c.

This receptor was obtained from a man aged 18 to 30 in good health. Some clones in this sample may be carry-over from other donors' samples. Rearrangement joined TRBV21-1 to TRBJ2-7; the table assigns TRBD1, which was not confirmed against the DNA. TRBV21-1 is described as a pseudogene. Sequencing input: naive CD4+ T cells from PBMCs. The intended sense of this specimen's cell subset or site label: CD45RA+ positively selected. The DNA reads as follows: TGTGCCAGCAGCACTACAGGGGTTGATGGCTACGAGCAGTACTTC. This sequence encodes CASSTTGVDGYEQYF.